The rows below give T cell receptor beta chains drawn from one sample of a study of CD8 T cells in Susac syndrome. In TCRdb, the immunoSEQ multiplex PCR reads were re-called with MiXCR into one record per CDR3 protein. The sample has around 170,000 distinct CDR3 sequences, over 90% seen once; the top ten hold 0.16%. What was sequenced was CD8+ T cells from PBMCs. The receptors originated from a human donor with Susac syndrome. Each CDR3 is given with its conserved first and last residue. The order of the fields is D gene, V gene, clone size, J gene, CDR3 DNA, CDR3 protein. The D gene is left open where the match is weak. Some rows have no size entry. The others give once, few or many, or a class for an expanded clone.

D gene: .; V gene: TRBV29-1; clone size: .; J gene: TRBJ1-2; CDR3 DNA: TGCAGCGTTGCTGGCGATGGCTACACCTTC; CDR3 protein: CSVAGDGYTF
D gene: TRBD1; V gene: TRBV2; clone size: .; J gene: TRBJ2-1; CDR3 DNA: TGTGCCAGCAGTAGAATGGGGACAGCTAATGAGCAGTTCTTC; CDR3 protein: CASSRMGTANEQFF
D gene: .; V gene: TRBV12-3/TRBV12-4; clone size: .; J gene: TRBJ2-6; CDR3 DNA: TGTGCCAGCACCTCGAGGGACACAACCTCTGGGGCCAACGTCCTGACTTTC; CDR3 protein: CASTSRDTTSGANVLTF
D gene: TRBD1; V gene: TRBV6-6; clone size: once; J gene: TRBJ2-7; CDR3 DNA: TGTGCCAGCAGTCATTGGACAGGGGATAGCGAGCAGTACTTC; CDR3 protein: CASSHWTGDSEQYF
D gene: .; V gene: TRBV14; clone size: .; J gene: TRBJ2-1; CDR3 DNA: TGTGCCAGCAGCCCGATCCGGGACTTTACCTACAATGAGCAGTTCTTC; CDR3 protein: CASSPIRDFTYNEQFF
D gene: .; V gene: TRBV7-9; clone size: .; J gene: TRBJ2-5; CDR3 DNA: TGTGCCAGCAGCTTGATAGGGGGGGGAGAGACCCAGTACTTC; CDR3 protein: CASSLIGGGETQYF
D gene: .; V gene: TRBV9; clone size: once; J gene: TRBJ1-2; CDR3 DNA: TGTGCCAGCGGGGGGGCAGGTACGACATCTAACTATGGCTACACCTTC; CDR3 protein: CASGGAGTTSNYGYTF
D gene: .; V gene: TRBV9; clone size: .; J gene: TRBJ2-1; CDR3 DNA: TGTGCCAGCAGCGTAGATTCAGGGACTCTCGATGAGCAGTTCTTC; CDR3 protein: CASSVDSGTLDEQFF
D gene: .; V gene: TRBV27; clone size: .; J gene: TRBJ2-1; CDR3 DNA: TGTGCCAGCAGTTTATGGAAGTCTGGGGTATCCTACAATGAGCAGTTCTTC; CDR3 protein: CASSLWKSGVSYNEQFF
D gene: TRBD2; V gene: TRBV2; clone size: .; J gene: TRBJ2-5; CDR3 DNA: TGTGCCAGCAGCACCGGGACTAGAGGGGAGACCCAGTACTTC; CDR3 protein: CASSTGTRGETQYF
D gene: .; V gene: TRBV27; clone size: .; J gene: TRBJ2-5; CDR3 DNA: TGTGCCAGCAGGCCCTCCCTCGGGGTTCCAGAGACCCAGTACTTC; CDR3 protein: CASRPSLGVPETQYF
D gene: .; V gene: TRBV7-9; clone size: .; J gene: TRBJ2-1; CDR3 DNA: TGTGCCAGCAGTTGGACTGGTGAGCAGTTCTTC; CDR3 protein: CASSWTGEQFF
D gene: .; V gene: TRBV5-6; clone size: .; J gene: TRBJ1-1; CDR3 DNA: TGTGCCAGCAGTTTGCTCTGGACGGGGATGAACACTGAAGCTTTCTTT; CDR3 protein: CASSLLWTGMNTEAFF